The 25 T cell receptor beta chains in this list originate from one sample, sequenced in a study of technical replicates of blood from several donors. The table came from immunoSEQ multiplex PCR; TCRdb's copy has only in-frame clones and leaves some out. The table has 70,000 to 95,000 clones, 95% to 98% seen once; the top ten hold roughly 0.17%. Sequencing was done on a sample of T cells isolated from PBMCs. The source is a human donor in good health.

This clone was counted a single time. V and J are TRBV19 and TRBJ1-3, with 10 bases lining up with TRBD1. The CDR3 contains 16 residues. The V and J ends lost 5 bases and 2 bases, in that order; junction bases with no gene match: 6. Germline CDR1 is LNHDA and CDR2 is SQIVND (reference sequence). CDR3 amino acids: CASSPGTGAAGNTIYF. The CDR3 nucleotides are TGTGCCAGTAGTCCAGGGACAGGGGCAGCTGGAAACACCATATATTTT.

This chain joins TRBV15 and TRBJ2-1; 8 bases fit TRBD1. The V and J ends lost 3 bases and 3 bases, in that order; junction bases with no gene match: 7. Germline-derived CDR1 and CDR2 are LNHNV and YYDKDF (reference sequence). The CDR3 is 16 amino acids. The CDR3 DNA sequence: TGTGCCACCAGCAGGTATACAGGGGGTCGCTACAATGAGCAGTTCTTC. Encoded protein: CATSRYTGGRYNEQFF.

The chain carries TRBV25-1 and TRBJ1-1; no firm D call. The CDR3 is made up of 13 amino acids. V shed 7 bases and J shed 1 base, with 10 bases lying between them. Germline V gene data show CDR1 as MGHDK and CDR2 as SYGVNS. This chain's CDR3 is CASIGNRNTEAFF. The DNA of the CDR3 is TGTGCCAGCATCGGGAACAGGAACACTGAAGCTTTCTTT.

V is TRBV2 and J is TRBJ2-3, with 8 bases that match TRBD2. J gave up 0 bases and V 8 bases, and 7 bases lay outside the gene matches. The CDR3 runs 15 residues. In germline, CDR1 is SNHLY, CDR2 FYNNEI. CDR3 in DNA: TGTGCCAGCTTAGGGCGGGGGGTGAGCACAGATACGCAGTATTTT. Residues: CASLGRGVSTDTQYF. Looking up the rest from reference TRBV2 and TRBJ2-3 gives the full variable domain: EPEVTQTPSHQVTQMGQEVILRCVPISNHLYFYWYRQILGQKVEFLVSFYNNEISEKSEIFDDQFSVERPDGSNFTLKIRSTKLEDSAMYFCASLGRGVSTDTQYFGPGTRLTVL.

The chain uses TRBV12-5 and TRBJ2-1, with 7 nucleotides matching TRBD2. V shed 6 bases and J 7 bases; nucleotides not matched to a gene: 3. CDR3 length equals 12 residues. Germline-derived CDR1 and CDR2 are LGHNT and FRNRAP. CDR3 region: CASGRAGNEQFF. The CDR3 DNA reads TGTGCTAGTGGGAGAGCGGGGAATGAGCAGTTCTTC.

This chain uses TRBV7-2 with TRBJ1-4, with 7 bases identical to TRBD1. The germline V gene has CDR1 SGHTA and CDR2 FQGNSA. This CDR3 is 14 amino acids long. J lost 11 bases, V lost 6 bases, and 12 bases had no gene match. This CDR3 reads CASSRSQGWSKLFF. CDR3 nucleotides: TGTGCCAGCAGTCGATCACAGGGGTGGTCTAAACTGTTTTTT.

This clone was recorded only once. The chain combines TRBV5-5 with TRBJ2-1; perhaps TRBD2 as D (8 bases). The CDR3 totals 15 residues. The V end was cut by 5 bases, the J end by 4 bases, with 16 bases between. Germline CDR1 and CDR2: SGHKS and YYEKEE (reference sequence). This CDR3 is CASSSGGTAYNEQFF. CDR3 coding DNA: TGTGCCAGCAGTTCGGGAGGGACAGCTTACAATGAGCAGTTCTTC.

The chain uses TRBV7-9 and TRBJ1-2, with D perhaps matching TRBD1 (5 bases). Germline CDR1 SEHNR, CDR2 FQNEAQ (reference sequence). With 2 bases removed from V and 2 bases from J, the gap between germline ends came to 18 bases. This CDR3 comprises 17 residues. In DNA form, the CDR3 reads TGTGCCAGCAGCTTAAGGGACTTCCTCGAATTGAACTATGGCTACACCTTC. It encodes CASSLRDFLELNYGYTF.

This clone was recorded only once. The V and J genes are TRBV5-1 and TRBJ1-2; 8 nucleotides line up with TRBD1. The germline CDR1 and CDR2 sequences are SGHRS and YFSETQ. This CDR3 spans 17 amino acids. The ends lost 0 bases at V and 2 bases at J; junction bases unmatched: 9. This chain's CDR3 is CASSLVSGGRINYGYTF. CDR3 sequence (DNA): TGCGCCAGCAGCTTGGTTTCAGGGGGCCGTATCAACTATGGCTACACCTTC. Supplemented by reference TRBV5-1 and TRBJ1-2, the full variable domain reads KAGVTQTPRYLIKTRGQQVTLSCSPISGHRSVSWYQQTPGQGLQFLFEYFSETQRNKGNFPGRFSGRQFSNSRSEMNVSTLELGDSALYLCASSLVSGGRINYGYTFGSGTRLTVV.

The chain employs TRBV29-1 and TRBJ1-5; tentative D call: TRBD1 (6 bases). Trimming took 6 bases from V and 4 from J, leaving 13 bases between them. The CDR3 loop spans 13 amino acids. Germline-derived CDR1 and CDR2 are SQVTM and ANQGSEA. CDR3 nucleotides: TGCAGCGTGGGGTACAGGGCTAATCAGCCCCAGCATTTT. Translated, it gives CSVGYRANQPQHF.

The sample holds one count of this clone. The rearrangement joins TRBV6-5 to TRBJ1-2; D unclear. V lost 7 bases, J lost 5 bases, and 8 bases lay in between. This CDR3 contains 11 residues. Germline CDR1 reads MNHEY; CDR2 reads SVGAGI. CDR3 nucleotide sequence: TGTGCCAGCAAACAGCTATATGGCTACACCTTC. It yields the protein CASKQLYGYTF.

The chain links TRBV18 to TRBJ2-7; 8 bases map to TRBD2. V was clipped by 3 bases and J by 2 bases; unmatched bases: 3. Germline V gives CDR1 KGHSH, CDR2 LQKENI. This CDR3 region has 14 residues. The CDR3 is CASSPSGMTYEQYF. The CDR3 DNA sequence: TGTGCCAGCTCACCTAGCGGGATGACCTACGAGCAGTACTTC.

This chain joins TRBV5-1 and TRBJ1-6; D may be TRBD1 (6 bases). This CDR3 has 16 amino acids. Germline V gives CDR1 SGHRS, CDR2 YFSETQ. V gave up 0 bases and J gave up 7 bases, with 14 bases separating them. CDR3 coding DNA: TGCGCCAGCAGCTTGGTAGGGGGTAGGTGGAATTCACCCCTCCACTTT. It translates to CASSLVGGRWNSPLHF.

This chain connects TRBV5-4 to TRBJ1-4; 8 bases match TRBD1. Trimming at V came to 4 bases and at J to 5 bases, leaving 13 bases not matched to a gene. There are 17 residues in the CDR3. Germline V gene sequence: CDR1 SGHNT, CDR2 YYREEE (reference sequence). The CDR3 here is CASSRAGQGIENEKLFF. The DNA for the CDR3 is TGTGCCAGCAGCCGAGCCGGACAGGGAATAGAGAATGAAAAACTGTTTTTT.

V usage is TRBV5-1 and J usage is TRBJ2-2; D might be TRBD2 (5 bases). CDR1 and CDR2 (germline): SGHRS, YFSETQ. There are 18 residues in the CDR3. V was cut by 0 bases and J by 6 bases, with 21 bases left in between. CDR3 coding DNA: TGCGCCAGCAGCTTGGCCATAGCGAGAGGTCTTTCGGCCGGGGAGCTGTTTTTT. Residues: CASSLAIARGLSAGELFF.

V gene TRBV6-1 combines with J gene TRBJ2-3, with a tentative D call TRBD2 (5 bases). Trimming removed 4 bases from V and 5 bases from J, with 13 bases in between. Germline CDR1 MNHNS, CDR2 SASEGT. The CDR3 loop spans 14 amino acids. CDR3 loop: CASSVEGIEDTQYF. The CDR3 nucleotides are TGTGCCAGCAGTGTTGAGGGCATCGAAGATACGCAGTATTTT.

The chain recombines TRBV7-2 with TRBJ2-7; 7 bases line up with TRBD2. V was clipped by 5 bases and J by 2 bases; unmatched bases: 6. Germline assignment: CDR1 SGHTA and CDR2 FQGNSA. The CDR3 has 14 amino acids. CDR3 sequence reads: CASSRYGLAYEQYF. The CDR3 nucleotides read TGTGCCAGCAGCCGATACGGACTAGCCTACGAGCAGTACTTC. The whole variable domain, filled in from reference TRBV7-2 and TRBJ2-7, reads GAGVSQSPSNKVTEKGKDVELRCDPISGHTALYWYRQSLGQGLEFLIYFQGNSAPDKSGLPSDRFSAERTGGSVSTLTIQRTQQEDSAVYLCASSRYGLAYEQYFGPGTRLTVT.

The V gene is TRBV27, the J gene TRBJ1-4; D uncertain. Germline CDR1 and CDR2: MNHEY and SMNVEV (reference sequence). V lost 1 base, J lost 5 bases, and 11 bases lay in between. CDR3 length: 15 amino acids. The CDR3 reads CASSLYGPPNEKLFF. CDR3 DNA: TGTGCCAGCAGTTTATATGGCCCACCGAATGAAAAACTGTTTTTT.

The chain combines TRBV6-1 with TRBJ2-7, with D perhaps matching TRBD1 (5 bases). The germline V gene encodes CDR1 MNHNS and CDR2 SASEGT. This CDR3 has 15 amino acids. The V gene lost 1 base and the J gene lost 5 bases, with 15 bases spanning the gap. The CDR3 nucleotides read TGTGCCAGCAGTGAAGGGGGCAGACGATACCACGAGCAGTACTTC. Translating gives CASSEGGRRYHEQYF.

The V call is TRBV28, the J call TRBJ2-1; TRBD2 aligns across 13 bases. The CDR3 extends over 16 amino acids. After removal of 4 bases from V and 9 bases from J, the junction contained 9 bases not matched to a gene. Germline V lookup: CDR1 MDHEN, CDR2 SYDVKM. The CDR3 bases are TGTGCCAGCAGTTCCCCAGGACTAGCGGGAGAGGGTGAGCAGTTCTTC. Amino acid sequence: CASSSPGLAGEGEQFF.

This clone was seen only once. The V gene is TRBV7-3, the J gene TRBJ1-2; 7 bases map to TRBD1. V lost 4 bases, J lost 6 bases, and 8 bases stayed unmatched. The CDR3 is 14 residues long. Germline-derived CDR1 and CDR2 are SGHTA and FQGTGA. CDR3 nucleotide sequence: TGTGCCAGCAGCTCGGGACAGCCTTCTGATGGCTACACCTTC. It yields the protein CASSSGQPSDGYTF.

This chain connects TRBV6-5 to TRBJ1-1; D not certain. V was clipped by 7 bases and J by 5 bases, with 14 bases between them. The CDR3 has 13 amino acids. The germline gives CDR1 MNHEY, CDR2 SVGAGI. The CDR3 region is CASNRGAKTEAFF. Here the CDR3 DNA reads TGTGCCAGCAACCGGGGAGCAAAAACTGAAGCTTTCTTT.

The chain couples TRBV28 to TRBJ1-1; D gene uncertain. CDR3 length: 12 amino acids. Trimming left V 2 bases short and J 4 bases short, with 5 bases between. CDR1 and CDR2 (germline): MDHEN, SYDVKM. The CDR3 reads CASSLRVTEAFF. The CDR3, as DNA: TGTGCCAGCAGTTTACGGGTCACTGAAGCTTTCTTT.

DNA for the CDR3: TGTGCCAGCAGTGAAACAGCCTCGTCTTCCTACGAGCAGTACTTC. It encodes CASSETASSSYEQYF. The chain carries TRBV6-1 and TRBJ2-7; the D is unclear. Germline CDR1 MNHNS, CDR2 SASEGT. The CDR3 contains 15 residues. Trimming took 2 bases from V and 1 from J, leaving 12 bases between them.

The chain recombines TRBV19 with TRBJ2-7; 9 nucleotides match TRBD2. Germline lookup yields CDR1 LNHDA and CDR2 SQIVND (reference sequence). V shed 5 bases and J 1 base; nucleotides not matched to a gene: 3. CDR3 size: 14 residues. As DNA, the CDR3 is TGTGCCAGTAGTCCTAGCGGGGAATCCTACGAGCAGTACTTC. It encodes CASSPSGESYEQYF.